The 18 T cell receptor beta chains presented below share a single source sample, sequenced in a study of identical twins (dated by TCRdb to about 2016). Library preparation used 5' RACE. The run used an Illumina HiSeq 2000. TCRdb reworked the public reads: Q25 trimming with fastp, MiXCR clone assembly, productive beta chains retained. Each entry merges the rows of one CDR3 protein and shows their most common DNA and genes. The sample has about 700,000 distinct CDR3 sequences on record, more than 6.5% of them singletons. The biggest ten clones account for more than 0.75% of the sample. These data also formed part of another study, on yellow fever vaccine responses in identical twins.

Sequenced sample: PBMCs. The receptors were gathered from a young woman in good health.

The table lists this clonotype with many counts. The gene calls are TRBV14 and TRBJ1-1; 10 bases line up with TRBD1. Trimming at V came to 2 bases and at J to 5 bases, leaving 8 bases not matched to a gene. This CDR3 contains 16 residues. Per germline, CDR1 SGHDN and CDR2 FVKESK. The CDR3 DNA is TGTGCCAGCAGCCAACCTATGACAGGGGGCTGGACTGAAGCTTTCTTT. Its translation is CASSQPMTGGWTEAFF.

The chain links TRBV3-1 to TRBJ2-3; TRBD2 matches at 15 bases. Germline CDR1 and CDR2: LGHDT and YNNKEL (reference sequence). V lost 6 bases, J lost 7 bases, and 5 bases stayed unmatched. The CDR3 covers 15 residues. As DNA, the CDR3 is TGTGCCAGCAGAAGGACTAGCGGGGGGGCAAATACGCAGTATTTT. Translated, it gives CASRRTSGGANTQYF.

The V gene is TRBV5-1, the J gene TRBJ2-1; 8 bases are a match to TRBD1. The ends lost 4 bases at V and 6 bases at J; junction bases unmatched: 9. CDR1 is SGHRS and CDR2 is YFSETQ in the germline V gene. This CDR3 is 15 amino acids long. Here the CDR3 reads CASSPGQGGGNEQFF. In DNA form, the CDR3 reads TGCGCCAGCAGCCCCGGACAGGGAGGCGGCAATGAGCAGTTCTTC.

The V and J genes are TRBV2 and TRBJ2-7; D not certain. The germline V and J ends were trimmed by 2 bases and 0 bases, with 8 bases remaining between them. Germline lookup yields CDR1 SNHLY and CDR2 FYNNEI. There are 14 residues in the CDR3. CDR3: CASSETTNSYEQYF. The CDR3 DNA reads TGTGCCAGCAGTGAAACCACGAACTCCTACGAGCAGTACTTC. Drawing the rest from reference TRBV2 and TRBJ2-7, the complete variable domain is EPEVTQTPSHQVTQMGQEVILRCVPISNHLYFYWYRQILGQKVEFLVSFYNNEISEKSEIFDDQFSVERPDGSNFTLKIRSTKLEDSAMYFCASSETTNSYEQYFGPGTRLTVT.

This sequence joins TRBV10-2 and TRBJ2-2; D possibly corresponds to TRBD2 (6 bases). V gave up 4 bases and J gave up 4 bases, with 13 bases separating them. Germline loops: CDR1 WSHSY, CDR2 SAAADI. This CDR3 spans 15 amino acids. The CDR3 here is CASSVHGSSTGELFF. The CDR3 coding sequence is TGCGCCAGCAGTGTACACGGGAGTAGCACCGGGGAGCTGTTTTTT.

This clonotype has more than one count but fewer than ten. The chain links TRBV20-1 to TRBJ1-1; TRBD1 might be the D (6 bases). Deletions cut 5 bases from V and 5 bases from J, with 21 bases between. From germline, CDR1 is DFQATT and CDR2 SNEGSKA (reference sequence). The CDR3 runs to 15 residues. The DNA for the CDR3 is TGCAGTGCTCCCCAGTGGGGGGGCGGGGGTACTGAAGCTTTCTTT. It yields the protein CSAPQWGGGGTEAFF.

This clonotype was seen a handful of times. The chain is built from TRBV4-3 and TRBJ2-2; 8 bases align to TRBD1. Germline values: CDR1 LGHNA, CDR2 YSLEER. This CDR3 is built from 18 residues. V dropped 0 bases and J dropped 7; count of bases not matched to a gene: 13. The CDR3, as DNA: TGCGCCAGCAGCCAAGATTACCCGGGGACAGGAATGGGCGGGGAGCTGTTTTTT. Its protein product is CASSQDYPGTGMGGELFF.

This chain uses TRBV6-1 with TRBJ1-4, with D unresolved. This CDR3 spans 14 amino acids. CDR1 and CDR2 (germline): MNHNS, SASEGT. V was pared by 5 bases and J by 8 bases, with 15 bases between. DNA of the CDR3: TGTGCCAGCAGTCCCAAGCTCCCAAGGGAAAAACTGTTTTTT. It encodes CASSPKLPREKLFF.

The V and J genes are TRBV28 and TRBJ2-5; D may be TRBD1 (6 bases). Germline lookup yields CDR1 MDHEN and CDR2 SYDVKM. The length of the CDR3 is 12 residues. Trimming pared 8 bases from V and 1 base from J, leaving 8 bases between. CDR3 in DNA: TGTGCCAGCGGACAGTCCCAAGAGACCCAGTACTTC. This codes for CASGQSQETQYF.

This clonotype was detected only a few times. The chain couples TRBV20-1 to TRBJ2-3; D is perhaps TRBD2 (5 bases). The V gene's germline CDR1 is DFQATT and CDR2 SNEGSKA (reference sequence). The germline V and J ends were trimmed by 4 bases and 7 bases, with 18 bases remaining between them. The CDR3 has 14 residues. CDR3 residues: CSATPPGSANTQYF. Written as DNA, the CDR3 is TGCAGTGCTACCCCCCCGGGGTCCGCGAATACGCAGTATTTT.

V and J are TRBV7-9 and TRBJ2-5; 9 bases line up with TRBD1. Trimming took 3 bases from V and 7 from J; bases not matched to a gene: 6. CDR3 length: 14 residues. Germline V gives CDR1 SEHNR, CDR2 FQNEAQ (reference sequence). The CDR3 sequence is CASSLGQGKGTQYF. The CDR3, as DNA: TGTGCCAGCAGCTTGGGACAGGGCAAAGGGACCCAGTACTTC.

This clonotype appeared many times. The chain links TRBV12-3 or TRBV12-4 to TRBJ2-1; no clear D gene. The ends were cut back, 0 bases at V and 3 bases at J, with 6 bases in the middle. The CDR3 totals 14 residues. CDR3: CASSLAAYYNEQFF. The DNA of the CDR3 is TGTGCCAGCAGTTTAGCGGCATACTACAATGAGCAGTTCTTC.

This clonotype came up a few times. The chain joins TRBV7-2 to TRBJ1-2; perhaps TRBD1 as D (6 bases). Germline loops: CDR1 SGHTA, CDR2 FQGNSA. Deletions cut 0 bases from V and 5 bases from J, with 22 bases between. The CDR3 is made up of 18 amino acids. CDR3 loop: CASSLAPQGLSSFYGYTF. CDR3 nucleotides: TGTGCCAGCAGCTTAGCCCCCCAGGGGCTGAGTTCTTTTTATGGCTACACCTTC. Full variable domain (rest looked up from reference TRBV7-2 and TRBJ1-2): GAGVSQSPSNKVTEKGKDVELRCDPISGHTALYWYRQSLGQGLEFLIYFQGNSAPDKSGLPSDRFSAERTGGSVSTLTIQRTQQEDSAVYLCASSLAPQGLSSFYGYTFGSGTRLTVV.

Written as DNA, the CDR3 is TGTGCCAGTAGGGCCAGGGTTTTCTACAATGAGCAGTTCTTC. This codes for CASRARVFYNEQFF. The rearrangement uses TRBV19 and TRBJ2-1; TRBD1 might be the D (5 bases). The germline CDR1 and CDR2 sequences are LNHDA and SQIVND (reference sequence). Trimming took off 6 bases at V and 3 bases at J, with 12 bases between the two ends. The CDR3 is 14 amino acids.

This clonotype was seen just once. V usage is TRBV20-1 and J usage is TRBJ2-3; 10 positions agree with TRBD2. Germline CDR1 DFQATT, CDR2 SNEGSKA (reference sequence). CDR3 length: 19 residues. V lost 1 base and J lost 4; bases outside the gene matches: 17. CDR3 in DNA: TGCAGTGCTAGAGCCCCCGGGGTTGTGAGCGGGAGGGCCCCAGATACGCAGTATTTT. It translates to CSARAPGVVSGRAPDTQYF.

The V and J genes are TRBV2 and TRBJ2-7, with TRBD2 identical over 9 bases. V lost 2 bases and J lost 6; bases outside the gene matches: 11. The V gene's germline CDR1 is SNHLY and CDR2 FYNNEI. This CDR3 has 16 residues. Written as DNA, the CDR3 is TGTGCCAGCAGTGAACGGCGGGAGGGCCTTGCGGCCGAGCAGTACTTC. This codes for CASSERREGLAAEQYF.

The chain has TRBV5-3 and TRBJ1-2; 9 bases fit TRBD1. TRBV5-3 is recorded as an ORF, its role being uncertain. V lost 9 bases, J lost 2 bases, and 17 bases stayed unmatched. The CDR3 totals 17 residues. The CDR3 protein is CAIGPGLWTGENYGYTF. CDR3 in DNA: TGTGCCATCGGCCCTGGGCTCTGGACAGGGGAGAACTATGGCTACACCTTC.

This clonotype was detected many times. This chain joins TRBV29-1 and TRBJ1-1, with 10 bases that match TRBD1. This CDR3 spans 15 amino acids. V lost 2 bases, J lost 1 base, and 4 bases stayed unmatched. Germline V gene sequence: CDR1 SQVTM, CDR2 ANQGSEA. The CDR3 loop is CSVERDRGGNTEAFF. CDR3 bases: TGCAGCGTTGAAAGGGACAGGGGTGGGAACACTGAAGCTTTCTTT.